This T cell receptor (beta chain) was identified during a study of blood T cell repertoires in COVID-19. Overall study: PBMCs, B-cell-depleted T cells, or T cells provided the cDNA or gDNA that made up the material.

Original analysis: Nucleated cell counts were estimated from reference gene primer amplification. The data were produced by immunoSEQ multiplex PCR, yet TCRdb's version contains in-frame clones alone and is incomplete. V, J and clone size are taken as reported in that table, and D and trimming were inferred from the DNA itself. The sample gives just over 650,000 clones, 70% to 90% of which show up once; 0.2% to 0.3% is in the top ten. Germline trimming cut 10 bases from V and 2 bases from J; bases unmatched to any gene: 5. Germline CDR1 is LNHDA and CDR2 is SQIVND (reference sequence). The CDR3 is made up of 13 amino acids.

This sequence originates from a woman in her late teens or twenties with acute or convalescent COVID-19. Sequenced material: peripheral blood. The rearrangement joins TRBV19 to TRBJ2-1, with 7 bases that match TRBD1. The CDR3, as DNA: TGTGCCACCACCGGGACAGCCTACAATGAGCAGTTCTTC. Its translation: CATTGTAYNEQFF.